In its sample, the clone carrying this T cell receptor (beta chain) was seen a few times. Produced via immunoSEQ multiplex PCR; TCRdb's table is partial and in-frame only. Here the sample spans 45,000 to 55,000 clones, 81% being singletons. V lost 5 bases, J lost 1 base, and 9 bases stayed unmatched. The CDR3 has 16 amino acids. Germline assignment: CDR1 SGHNT and CDR2 YENEEA. Relapse was seen in all patients after autologous stem cell transplantation, and brentuximab vedotin exposure was variable. The data derive from a study of PD-1 blockade in classical Hodgkin lymphoma. The clonotype was recovered from a human donor with classical Hodgkin lymphoma. The chain recombines TRBV11-3 with TRBJ2-7; TRBD1 matches 9 bases. This sample comprised peripheral blood mononuclear cells (PBMCs), obtained at baseline. CDR3 DNA sequence: TGTGCCAGCAGCCTGGGGAGGGACAGGGTATCCTACGAGCAGTACTTC. Translating gives CASSLGRDRVSYEQYF.